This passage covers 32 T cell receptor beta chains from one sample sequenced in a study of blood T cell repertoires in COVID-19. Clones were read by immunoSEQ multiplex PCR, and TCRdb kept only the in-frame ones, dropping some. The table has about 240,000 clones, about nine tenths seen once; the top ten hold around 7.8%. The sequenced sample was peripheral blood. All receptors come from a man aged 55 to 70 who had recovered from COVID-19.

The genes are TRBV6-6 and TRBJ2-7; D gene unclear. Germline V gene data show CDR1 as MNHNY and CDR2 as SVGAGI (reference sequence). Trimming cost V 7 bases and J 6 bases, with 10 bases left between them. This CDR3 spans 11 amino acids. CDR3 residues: CASIRLSEQYV. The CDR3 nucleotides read TGTGCCAGCATCCGTCTTAGCGAGCAGTACGTC.

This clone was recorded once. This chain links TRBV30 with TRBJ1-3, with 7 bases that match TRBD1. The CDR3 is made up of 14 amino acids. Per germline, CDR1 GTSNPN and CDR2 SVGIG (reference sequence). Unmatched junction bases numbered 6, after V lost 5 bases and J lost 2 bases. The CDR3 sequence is CAWAEDRAGNTIYF. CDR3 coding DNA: TGTGCCTGGGCCGAAGACAGGGCTGGAAACACCATATATTTT.

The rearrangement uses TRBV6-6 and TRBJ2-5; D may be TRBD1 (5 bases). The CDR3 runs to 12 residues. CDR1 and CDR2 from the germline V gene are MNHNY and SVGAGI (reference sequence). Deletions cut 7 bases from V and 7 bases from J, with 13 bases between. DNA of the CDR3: TGTGCCAGCACCCAAGTTAGGGGGACCCAGTACTTC. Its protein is CASTQVRGTQYF.

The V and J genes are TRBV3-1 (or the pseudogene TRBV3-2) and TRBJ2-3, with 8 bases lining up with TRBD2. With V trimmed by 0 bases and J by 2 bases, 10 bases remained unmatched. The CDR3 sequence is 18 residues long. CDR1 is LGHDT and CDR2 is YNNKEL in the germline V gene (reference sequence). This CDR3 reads CASSQDKPGTRHTDTQYF. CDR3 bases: TGTGCCAGCAGCCAAGATAAACCCGGGACTAGACACACAGATACGCAGTATTTT.

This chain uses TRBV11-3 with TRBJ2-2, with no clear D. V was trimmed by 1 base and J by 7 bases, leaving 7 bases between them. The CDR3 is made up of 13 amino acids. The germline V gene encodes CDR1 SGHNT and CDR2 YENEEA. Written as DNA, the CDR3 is TGTGCCAGCAGCTTAGGATTTAGCGGGGAGCTGTTTTTT. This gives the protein CASSLGFSGELFF. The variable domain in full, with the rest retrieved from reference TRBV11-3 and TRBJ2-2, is EAGVVQSPRYKIIEKKQPVAFWCNPISGHNTLYWYLQNLGQGPELLIRYENEEAVDDSQLPKDRFSAERLKGVDSTLKIQPAELGDSAVYLCASSLGFSGELFFGEGSRLTVL.

CDR3 in amino acids: CASSTGQGETGNTIYF. The CDR3 DNA sequence: TGCGCCAGCAGCACGGGACAGGGAGAAACTGGAAACACCATATATTTT. The chain recombines TRBV5-1 with TRBJ1-3; 9 bases are shared with TRBD1. The CDR3 runs to 16 residues. Germline CDR1 reads SGHRS; CDR2 reads YFSETQ. V lost 4 bases and J lost 2; bases outside the gene matches: 7.

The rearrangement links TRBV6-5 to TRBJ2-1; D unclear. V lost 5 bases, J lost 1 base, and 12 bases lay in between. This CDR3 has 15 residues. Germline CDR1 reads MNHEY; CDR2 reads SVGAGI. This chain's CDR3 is CASSLKARSYNEQFF. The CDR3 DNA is TGTGCCAGCAGTCTAAAAGCGCGTTCCTACAATGAGCAGTTCTTC.

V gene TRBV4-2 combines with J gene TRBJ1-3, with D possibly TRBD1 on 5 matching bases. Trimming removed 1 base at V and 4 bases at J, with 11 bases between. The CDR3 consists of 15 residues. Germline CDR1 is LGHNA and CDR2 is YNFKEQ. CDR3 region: CASSQGSQGGNTIYF. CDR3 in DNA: TGTGCCAGCAGCCAAGGTAGTCAGGGAGGAAACACCATATATTTT.

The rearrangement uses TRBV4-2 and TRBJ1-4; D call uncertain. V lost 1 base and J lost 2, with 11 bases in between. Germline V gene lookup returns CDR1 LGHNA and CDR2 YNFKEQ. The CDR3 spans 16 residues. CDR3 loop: CASSQGDIRTNEKLFF. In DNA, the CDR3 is TGTGCCAGCAGCCAAGGAGACATTAGGACTAATGAAAAACTGTTTTTT.

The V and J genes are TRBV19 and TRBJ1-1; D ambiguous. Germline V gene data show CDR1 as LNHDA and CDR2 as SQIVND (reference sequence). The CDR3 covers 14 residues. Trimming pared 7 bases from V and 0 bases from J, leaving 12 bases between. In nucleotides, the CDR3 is TGTGCCAGTACTATGACAATCCTGAACACTGAAGCTTTCTTT. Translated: CASTMTILNTEAFF.

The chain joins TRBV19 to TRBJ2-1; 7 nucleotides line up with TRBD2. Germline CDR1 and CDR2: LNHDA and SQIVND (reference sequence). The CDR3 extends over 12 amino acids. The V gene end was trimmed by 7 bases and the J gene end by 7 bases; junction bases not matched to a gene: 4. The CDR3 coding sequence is TGTGCCAGTACGGGACTACCAAATGAGCAGTTCTTC. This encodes CASTGLPNEQFF.

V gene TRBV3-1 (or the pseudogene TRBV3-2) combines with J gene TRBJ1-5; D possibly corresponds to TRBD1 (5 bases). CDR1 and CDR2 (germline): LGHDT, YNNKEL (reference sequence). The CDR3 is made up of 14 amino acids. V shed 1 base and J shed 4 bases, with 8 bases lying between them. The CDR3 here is CASSQGRGNQPQHF. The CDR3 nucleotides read TGTGCCAGCAGCCAAGGGAGGGGAAATCAGCCCCAGCATTTT.

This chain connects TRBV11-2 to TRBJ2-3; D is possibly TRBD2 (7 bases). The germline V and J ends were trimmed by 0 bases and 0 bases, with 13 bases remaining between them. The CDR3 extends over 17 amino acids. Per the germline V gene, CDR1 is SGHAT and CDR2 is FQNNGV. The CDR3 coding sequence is TGTGCCAGCAGCTTAGAAGGAGGGGGGGCCAGCACAGATACGCAGTATTTT. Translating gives CASSLEGGGASTDTQYF.

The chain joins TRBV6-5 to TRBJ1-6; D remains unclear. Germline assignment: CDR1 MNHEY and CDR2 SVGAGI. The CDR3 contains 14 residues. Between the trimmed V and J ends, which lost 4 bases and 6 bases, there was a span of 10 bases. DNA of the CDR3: TGTGCCAGCAGTTCGGCAGGATTTAATTCACCCCTCCACTTT. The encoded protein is CASSSAGFNSPLHF.

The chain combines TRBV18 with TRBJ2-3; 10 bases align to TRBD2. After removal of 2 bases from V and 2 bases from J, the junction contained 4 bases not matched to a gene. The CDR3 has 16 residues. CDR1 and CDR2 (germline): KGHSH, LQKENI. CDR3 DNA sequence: TGTGCCAGCTCACCAATACTAGCGGGGTACACAGATACGCAGTATTTT. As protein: CASSPILAGYTDTQYF.

The CDR3 DNA sequence: TGTGCCAGTTCCGGCGGCCTGTATAATTCACCCCTCCACTTT. Protein product: CASSGGLYNSPLHF. The chain carries TRBV19 and TRBJ1-6; no reliable D call. Germline assignment: CDR1 LNHDA and CDR2 SQIVND (reference sequence). V lost 8 bases to trimming and J lost 4 bases, with 12 bases between them. The CDR3 totals 14 residues. Full variable domain (outside the CDR3, taken from reference TRBV19 and TRBJ1-6): DGGITQSPKYLFRKEGQNVTLSCEQNLNHDAMYWYRQDPGQGLRLIYYSQIVNDFQKGDIAEGYSVSREKKESFPLTVTSAQKNPTAFYLCASSGGLYNSPLHFGNGTRLTVT.

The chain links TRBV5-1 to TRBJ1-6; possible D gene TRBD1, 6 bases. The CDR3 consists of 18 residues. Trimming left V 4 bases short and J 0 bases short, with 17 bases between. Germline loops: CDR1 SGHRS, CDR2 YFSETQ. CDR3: CASSIKYQGSSYNSPLHF. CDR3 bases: TGCGCCAGCAGCATAAAGTATCAGGGGAGCTCCTATAATTCACCCCTCCACTTT.

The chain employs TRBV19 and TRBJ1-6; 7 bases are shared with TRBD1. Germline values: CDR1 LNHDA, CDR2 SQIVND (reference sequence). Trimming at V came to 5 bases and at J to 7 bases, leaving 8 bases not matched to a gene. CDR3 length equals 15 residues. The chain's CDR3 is CASSRGGTGNSPLHF. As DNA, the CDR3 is TGTGCCAGTAGTCGAGGGGGCACGGGCAATTCACCCCTCCACTTT.

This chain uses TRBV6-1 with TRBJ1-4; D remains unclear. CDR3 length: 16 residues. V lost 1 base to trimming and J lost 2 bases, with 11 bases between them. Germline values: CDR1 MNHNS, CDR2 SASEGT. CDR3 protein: CASSEGAGRTNEKLFF. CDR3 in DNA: TGTGCCAGCAGTGAAGGTGCGGGGAGGACTAATGAAAAACTGTTTTTT.

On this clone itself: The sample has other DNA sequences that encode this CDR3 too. The CDR3 DNA reads as TGCGCCAGCAGCTCACAGGGGTCCTCTGGAAACACCATATATTTT. It encodes CASSSQGSSGNTIYF. This chain connects TRBV5-1 to TRBJ1-3; 7 nucleotides match TRBD1. The CDR3 covers 15 residues. V lost 3 bases, J lost 0 bases, and 3 bases stayed unmatched. Germline V lookup: CDR1 SGHRS, CDR2 YFSETQ.

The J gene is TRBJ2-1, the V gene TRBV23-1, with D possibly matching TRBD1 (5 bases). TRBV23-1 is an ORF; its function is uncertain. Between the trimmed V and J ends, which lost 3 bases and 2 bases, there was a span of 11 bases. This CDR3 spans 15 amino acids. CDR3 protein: CASSQLRVAYNEQFF. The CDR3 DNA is TGCGCCAGCAGTCAGCTCAGGGTGGCCTACAATGAGCAGTTCTTC.

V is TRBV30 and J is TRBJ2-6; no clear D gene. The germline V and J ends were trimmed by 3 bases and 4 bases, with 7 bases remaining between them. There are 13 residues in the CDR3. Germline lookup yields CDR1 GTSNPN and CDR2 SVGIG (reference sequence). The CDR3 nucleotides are TGTGCCTGGAGGAGTTGGGGGGCCAACGTCCTGACTTTC. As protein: CAWRSWGANVLTF.

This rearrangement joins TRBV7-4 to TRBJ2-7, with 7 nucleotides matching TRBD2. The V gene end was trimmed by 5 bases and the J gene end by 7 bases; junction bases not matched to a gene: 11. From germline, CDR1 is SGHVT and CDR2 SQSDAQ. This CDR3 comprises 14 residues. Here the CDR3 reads CASSPCNVLAEQYV. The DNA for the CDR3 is TGTGCCAGCAGCCCGTGTAATGTACTAGCGGAGCAGTACGTC.

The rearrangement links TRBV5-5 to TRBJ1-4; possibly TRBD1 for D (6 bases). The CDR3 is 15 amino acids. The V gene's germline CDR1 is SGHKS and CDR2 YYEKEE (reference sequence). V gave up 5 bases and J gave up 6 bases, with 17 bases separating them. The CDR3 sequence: CASSLTGLVDEKLFF. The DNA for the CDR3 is TGTGCCAGCAGTCTAACAGGGCTAGTTGATGAAAAACTGTTTTTT.

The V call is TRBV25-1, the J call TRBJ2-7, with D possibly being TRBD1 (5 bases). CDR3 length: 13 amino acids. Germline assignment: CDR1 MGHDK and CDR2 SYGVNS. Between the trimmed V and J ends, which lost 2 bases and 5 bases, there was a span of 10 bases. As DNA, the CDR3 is TGTGCCAGCAGTGAACAGGGCCGGAACGAGCAGTACTTC. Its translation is CASSEQGRNEQYF.

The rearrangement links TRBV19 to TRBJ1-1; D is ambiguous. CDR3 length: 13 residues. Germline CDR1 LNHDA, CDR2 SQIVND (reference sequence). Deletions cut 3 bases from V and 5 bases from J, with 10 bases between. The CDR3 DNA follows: TGTGCCAGTAGTATGGGCCCCCTAACTGAAGCTTTCTTT. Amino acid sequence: CASSMGPLTEAFF.

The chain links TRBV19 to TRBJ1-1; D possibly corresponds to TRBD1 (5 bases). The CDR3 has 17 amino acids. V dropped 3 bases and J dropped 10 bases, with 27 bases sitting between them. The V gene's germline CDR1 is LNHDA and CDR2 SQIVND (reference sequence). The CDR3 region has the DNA TGTGCCAGTAGTATTGTTTTAAGCGACAGCAAGTCTGGAGTAGCTTTCTTT. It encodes CASSIVLSDSKSGVAFF.

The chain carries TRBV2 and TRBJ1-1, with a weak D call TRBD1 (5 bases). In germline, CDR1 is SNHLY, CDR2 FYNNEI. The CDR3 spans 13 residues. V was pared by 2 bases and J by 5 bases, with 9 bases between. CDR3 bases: TGTGCCAGCAGTGAATCCAGGGTTACTGAAGCTTTCTTT. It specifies CASSESRVTEAFF.

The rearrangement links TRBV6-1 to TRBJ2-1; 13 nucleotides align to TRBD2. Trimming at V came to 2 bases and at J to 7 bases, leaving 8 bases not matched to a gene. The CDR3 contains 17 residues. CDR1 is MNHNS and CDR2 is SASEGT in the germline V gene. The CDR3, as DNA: TGTGCCAGCAGTGAAACACTACTAGCGGGGGGGCAAAATGAGCAGTTCTTC. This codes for CASSETLLAGGQNEQFF.

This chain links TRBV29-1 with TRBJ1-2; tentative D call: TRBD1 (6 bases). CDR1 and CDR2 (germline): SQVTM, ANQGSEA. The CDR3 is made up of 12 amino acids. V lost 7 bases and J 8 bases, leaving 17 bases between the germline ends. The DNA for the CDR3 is TGCAGCGCTAGACAGGATTTGGGCGGCTACACCTTC. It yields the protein CSARQDLGGYTF. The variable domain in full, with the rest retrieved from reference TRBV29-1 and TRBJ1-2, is SAVISQKPSRDICQRGTSLTIQCQVDSQVTMMFWYRQQPGQSLTLIATANQGSEATYESGFVIDKFPISRPNLTFSTLTVSNMSPEDSSIYLCSARQDLGGYTFGSGTRLTVV.

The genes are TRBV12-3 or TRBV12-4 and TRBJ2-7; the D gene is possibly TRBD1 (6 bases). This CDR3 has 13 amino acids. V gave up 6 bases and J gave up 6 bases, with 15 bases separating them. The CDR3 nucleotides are TGTGCCAGCAGCCAACGGGACATCTCCGAGCAGTACGTC. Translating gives CASSQRDISEQYV.

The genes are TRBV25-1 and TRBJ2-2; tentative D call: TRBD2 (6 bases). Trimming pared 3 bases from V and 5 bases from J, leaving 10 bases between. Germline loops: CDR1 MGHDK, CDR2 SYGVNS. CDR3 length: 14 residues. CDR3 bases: TGTGCCAGCAGTGAGGCAGGGAGGACCGGGGAGCTGTTTTTT. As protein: CASSEAGRTGELFF.